The present T cell receptor beta chain was sequenced within a study of radiotherapy plus CTLA-4 blockade in lung cancer. Study-level findings and limits: Radiotherapy was combined with ipilimumab, and tumor-derived TCR clones then expanded in blood. Early shifts in blood T cell clones, with interferon-beta, reportedly predicted response best.

Some clones are missing from TCRdb's copy, which holds only in-frame ones; the method was immunoSEQ multiplex PCR. In the table there are 80,000 to 100,000 clones, around 79% of which are singletons. Germline values: CDR1 SGHNT, CDR2 YYREEE (reference sequence). The V gene end was trimmed by 4 bases and the J gene end by 4 bases; junction bases not matched to a gene: 13. The CDR3 is 16 residues long. Worth noting for this clone: Its antigen is unidentified.

The TCR was taken from a human donor with non-small cell lung cancer who had a partial response to radiotherapy plus ipilimumab. Some clones in this sample may be carry-over from other donors' samples. The V call is TRBV5-4, the J call TRBJ1-1; the match to TRBD1 covers 7 bases. Sequenced material: peripheral blood, taken from a patient treated with radiotherapy plus ipilimumab. CDR3 region: CASSPRQGATGTEAFF. CDR3 coding DNA: TGTGCCAGCAGCCCACGACAGGGCGCGACTGGCACTGAAGCTTTCTTT.